This passage covers 30 T cell receptor beta chains from one sample sequenced in a study of blood T cell repertoires in COVID-19. Libraries were prepared by immunoSEQ multiplex PCR; TCRdb keeps only in-frame clonotypes and omits some of them. The sample records about 360,000 clones, around 86% being singletons. The sequenced material came from peripheral blood. The receptors stem from a human donor in a cohort sampled during active COVID-19.

V is TRBV4-2 and J is TRBJ2-1, with 7 bases identical to TRBD2. CDR1 is LGHNA, CDR2 YNFKEQ, per germline. V lost 0 bases, J lost 6 bases, and 11 bases stayed unmatched. CDR3 length: 17 residues. CDR3 coding DNA: TGTGCCAGCAGCCAAGATGGATCGGCGGGGGTACGCAATGAGCAGTTCTTC. Translated, it gives CASSQDGSAGVRNEQFF.

The V gene is TRBV7-2, the J gene TRBJ2-1; TRBD2 might be the D (5 bases). Between the trimmed V and J ends, which lost 8 bases and 5 bases, there was a span of 13 bases. The CDR3 consists of 13 residues. Germline values: CDR1 SGHTA, CDR2 FQGNSA. The CDR3 reads CASGGESHNEQFF. The DNA for the CDR3 is TGTGCCAGCGGAGGTGAGAGCCACAATGAGCAGTTCTTC.

This sequence joins TRBV28 and TRBJ2-5; D perhaps matches TRBD2 (7 bases). The CDR3 runs to 12 residues. V lost 6 bases and J 7 bases, leaving 12 bases between the germline ends. Germline V gene lookup returns CDR1 MDHEN and CDR2 SYDVKM. CDR3 protein: CASRYREGTQYF. The CDR3 DNA is TGTGCCAGCAGATACAGGGAGGGGACCCAGTACTTC.

The chain combines TRBV29-1 with TRBJ2-3; TRBD1 matches at 9 bases. The germline V gene has CDR1 SQVTM and CDR2 ANQGSEA. V lost 3 bases to trimming and J lost 0 bases; unmatched junction nucleotides: 13. The CDR3 is 18 amino acids. In nucleotides, the CDR3 is TGCAGCGTTGAGTCGATAACTACAGGGGGCATCAGCACAGATACGCAGTATTTT. Its protein product is CSVESITTGGISTDTQYF.

This chain connects TRBV28 to TRBJ2-7; TRBD2 matches 10 bases. V shed 7 bases, J shed 1 base, and the junction held 7 bases outside the gene matches. Germline CDR1 MDHEN, CDR2 SYDVKM. CDR3 size: 15 residues. The CDR3 DNA follows: TGTGCCAGCACCACCCGGACTAGCGGTTCCTACGAGCAGTACTTC. This encodes CASTTRTSGSYEQYF.

This chain links TRBV7-2 with TRBJ1-1, with a tentative D call TRBD1 (6 bases). Looked up from germline, CDR1 is SGHTA and CDR2 is FQGNSA. The V end lost 6 bases, the J end lost 5 bases, and 19 bases lay between the germline ends. CDR3 length: 15 residues. DNA of the CDR3: TGTGCCAGCAGACGAGAAGTCAAAACAGGGACTGAAGCTTTCTTT. Its translation is CASRREVKTGTEAFF.

A single count supports this clone. The chain couples TRBV18 to TRBJ2-1; 7 nucleotides match TRBD1. Germline V CDR1 and CDR2: KGHSH, LQKENI. CDR3 length: 14 residues. With 6 bases clipped from V and 7 bases from J, the junction kept 9 bases outside the gene matches. The CDR3 loop reads CASSQPGQTNEQFF. In DNA form, the CDR3 reads TGTGCCAGCTCCCAGCCGGGACAGACAAATGAGCAGTTCTTC.

V and J are TRBV2 and TRBJ1-5; perhaps TRBD1 as D (6 bases). Germline-derived CDR1 and CDR2 are SNHLY and FYNNEI. CDR3 length equals 13 residues. V lost 5 bases, J lost 13 bases, and 18 bases lay in between. The CDR3 sequence: CASSSERQGRQHF. CDR3 coding DNA: TGTGCCAGCAGTTCAGAACGGCAGGGGCGGCAGCATTTT.

The chain joins TRBV2 to TRBJ2-1; 7 bases match TRBD1. The CDR3 has 13 residues. Germline V gene lookup returns CDR1 SNHLY and CDR2 FYNNEI. V dropped 4 bases and J dropped 8; count of bases not matched to a gene: 5. In DNA form, the CDR3 reads TGTGCCAGCAGTGTAAAACAGGGGTATGAGCAGTTCTTC. This encodes CASSVKQGYEQFF.

The chain uses TRBV5-6 and TRBJ2-5; 13 nucleotides align to TRBD2. Trimming cost V 3 bases and J 5 bases; bases outside gene matches: 7. The CDR3 extends over 16 amino acids. The V gene's germline CDR1 is SGHDT and CDR2 YYEEEE. The CDR3 protein is CASSWGLAGTGETQYF. CDR3 DNA: TGTGCCAGCAGCTGGGGACTAGCGGGGACCGGGGAGACCCAGTACTTC.

This sequence joins TRBV19 and TRBJ2-3; D might be TRBD1 (5 bases). Germline V gene sequence: CDR1 LNHDA, CDR2 SQIVND (reference sequence). There are 16 residues in the CDR3. Between the trimmed V and J ends, which lost 5 bases and 0 bases, there was a span of 15 bases. CDR3 coding DNA: TGTGCCAGTAGTCCCTTTAGGGGCCGGAGCACAGATACGCAGTATTTT. As protein: CASSPFRGRSTDTQYF.

This chain links TRBV7-2 with TRBJ2-1; TRBD2 aligns across 8 bases. This CDR3 is built from 16 residues. V was pared by 2 bases and J by 0 bases, with 3 bases of the junction left unmatched. Germline V CDR1 and CDR2: SGHTA, FQGNSA. The CDR3 region is CASSLSGGLSYNEQFF. DNA of the CDR3: TGTGCCAGCAGCTTAAGCGGGGGTCTCTCCTACAATGAGCAGTTCTTC.

The rearrangement links TRBV5-5 to TRBJ2-4; D is perhaps TRBD2 (5 bases). Between the trimmed V and J ends, which lost 4 bases and 4 bases, there was a span of 18 bases. Germline CDR1 SGHKS, CDR2 YYEKEE (reference sequence). The CDR3 consists of 16 residues. The chain's CDR3 is CASSPRPRELKNIQYF. CDR3 coding DNA: TGTGCCAGCAGCCCCAGGCCTAGGGAGTTGAAAAACATTCAGTACTTC.

The rearrangement uses TRBV30 and TRBJ1-5; weak D call: TRBD1 (5 bases). The CDR3 spans 12 residues. V was cut by 5 bases and J by 4 bases, with 9 bases left in between. Germline V gene sequence: CDR1 GTSNPN, CDR2 SVGIG (reference sequence). CDR3 DNA sequence: TGTGCCTGGGGGGCAGCGAATCAGCCCCAGCATTTT. This gives the protein CAWGAANQPQHF.

V is TRBV30 and J is TRBJ1-3, with 9 bases lining up with TRBD1. Germline values: CDR1 GTSNPN, CDR2 SVGIG (reference sequence). This CDR3 has 15 residues. With 2 bases clipped from V and 3 bases from J, the junction kept 5 bases outside the gene matches. The chain's CDR3 is CAWSTWTGDGNTIYF. CDR3 coding DNA: TGTGCCTGGAGTACGTGGACAGGGGATGGAAACACCATATATTTT.

CDR3 nucleotides: TGTGCCAGTAGTAGATATTCGATGTTATATGCCCAACCTAACAATGAGCAGTTCTTC. Translating it yields CASSRYSMLYAQPNNEQFF. V is TRBV19 and J is TRBJ2-1, with D unresolved. Trimming shortened V by 4 bases and J by 5 bases, and 27 bases separated the two germline ends. The germline V gene has CDR1 LNHDA and CDR2 SQIVND (reference sequence). This CDR3 has 19 residues.

This chain joins TRBV9 and TRBJ2-2; 8 bases align to TRBD1. CDR3 length: 15 residues. Trimming at V came to 4 bases and at J to 5 bases, leaving 7 bases not matched to a gene. Germline V lookup: CDR1 SGDLS, CDR2 YYNGEE. CDR3 in amino acids: CASSFQGAGTGELFF. Written as DNA, the CDR3 is TGTGCCAGCAGCTTCCAGGGGGCCGGAACCGGGGAGCTGTTTTTT.

Only a few counts were recorded for this clone. The rearrangement joins TRBV5-6 to TRBJ1-6; the match to TRBD1 covers 9 bases. The CDR3 has 15 residues. V dropped 4 bases and J dropped 10; count of bases not matched to a gene: 9. The V gene's germline CDR1 is SGHDT and CDR2 YYEEEE. The CDR3 is CASSTGTGTVSPLHF. The DNA for the CDR3 is TGTGCCAGCAGCACAGGGACAGGGACCGTGTCACCCCTCCACTTT.

The V call is TRBV7-4, the J call TRBJ2-7, with TRBD2 matching over 9 bases. Germline CDR1 is SGHVT and CDR2 is SQSDAQ. The CDR3 is 14 amino acids. As DNA, the CDR3 is TGTGTAACACTGGCCCCTAGCGGGAACAACGAGCAGTACTTC. Its protein product is CVTLAPSGNNEQYF.

This clone was found a few times. The chain couples TRBV28 to TRBJ1-2, with TRBD1 identical over 10 bases. J gave up 8 bases and V 6 bases, and 21 bases lay outside the gene matches. CDR1 and CDR2 (germline): MDHEN, SYDVKM. The CDR3 runs 18 residues. DNA for the CDR3: TGTGCCAGCAGAGACTCCGGGACAGGGGATGACGGAGGTCGAGGCTACACCTTC. It is translated as CASRDSGTGDDGGRGYTF.

The chain recombines TRBV2 with TRBJ2-3; D possibly corresponds to TRBD1 (5 bases). Trimming removed 7 bases at V and 2 bases at J, with 13 bases between. CDR3 length: 14 amino acids. Germline assignment: CDR1 SNHLY and CDR2 FYNNEI. CDR3 in DNA: TGTGCCAGCACCCGACAGACTGACACAGATACGCAGTATTTT. It encodes CASTRQTDTDTQYF.

This clone was found once. The chain is built from TRBV6-6 and TRBJ1-1, with 11 positions matching TRBD1. The germline V gene encodes CDR1 MNHNY and CDR2 SVGAGI (reference sequence). Unmatched junction bases numbered 3, after V lost 8 bases and J lost 10 bases. There are 11 residues in the CDR3. The CDR3 nucleotides read TGTGCCAGCGGAGGGACAGGGGGAGCTTTCTTT. This sequence encodes CASGGTGGAFF.

The chain carries TRBV27 and TRBJ2-3, with 13 bases matching TRBD2. Per the germline V gene, CDR1 is MNHEY and CDR2 is SMNVEV (reference sequence). The CDR3 has 16 residues. Unmatched junction bases numbered 12, after V lost 10 bases and J lost 5 bases. The CDR3 is CATTSPGLAGRDTQYF. CDR3 DNA sequence: TGTGCCACCACCTCTCCGGGACTAGCGGGAAGAGATACGCAGTATTTT.

The chain joins TRBV12-3 or TRBV12-4 to TRBJ2-1, with D possibly being TRBD2 (5 bases). The V gene lost 3 bases and the J gene lost 6 bases, with 9 bases spanning the gap. CDR3 size: 13 residues. The CDR3 DNA is TGTGCCAGCAGTTTCCGGAGGACCAATGAGCAGTTCTTC. Protein sequence: CASSFRRTNEQFF.

This clone has only a few counts. This chain uses TRBV19 with TRBJ2-2; possibly TRBD2 for D (6 bases). This CDR3 is built from 15 residues. The germline V gene encodes CDR1 LNHDA and CDR2 SQIVND (reference sequence). Trimming cost V 6 bases and J 4 bases, with 15 bases left between them. This CDR3 is CASRSGTQITGELFF. In DNA form, the CDR3 reads TGTGCCAGTAGGTCGGGGACTCAAATCACCGGGGAGCTGTTTTTT.

V usage is TRBV29-1 and J usage is TRBJ2-7; D possibly corresponds to TRBD2 (6 bases). CDR1 SQVTM and CDR2 ANQGSEA come from the germline V gene. Deletions cut 1 base from V and 3 bases from J, with 16 bases between. This CDR3 contains 15 residues. The CDR3, as DNA: TGCAGCGTTGAAGCGGGGGTCGCGAATTTCTACGAGCAGTACTTC. This codes for CSVEAGVANFYEQYF.

The chain is built from TRBV6-1 and TRBJ2-3, with D unclear. The CDR3 has 16 amino acids. V shed 3 bases and J shed 2 bases, with 15 bases lying between them. CDR1 MNHNS and CDR2 SASEGT come from the germline V gene. The CDR3 sequence: CASSDRLRSATDTQYF. As DNA, the CDR3 is TGTGCCAGCAGTGACCGGTTGCGGTCTGCCACAGATACGCAGTATTTT.

The rearrangement uses TRBV5-1 and TRBJ2-3; D ambiguous. Trimming took off 4 bases at V and 2 bases at J, with 11 bases between the two ends. Germline V gene sequence: CDR1 SGHRS, CDR2 YFSETQ. The CDR3 consists of 14 residues. As DNA, the CDR3 is TGCGCCAGCAGCAAGACAAACCCCACAGATACGCAGTATTTT. As protein: CASSKTNPTDTQYF. Variable domain in full (rest from reference TRBV5-1 and TRBJ2-3): KAGVTQTPRYLIKTRGQQVTLSCSPISGHRSVSWYQQTPGQGLQFLFEYFSETQRNKGNFPGRFSGRQFSNSRSEMNVSTLELGDSALYLCASSKTNPTDTQYFGPGTRLTVL.

V is TRBV28 and J is TRBJ2-7, with D hard to call. V was shortened by 5 bases and J by 4 bases, with 9 bases between the two germline ends. CDR3 size: 12 residues. Germline values: CDR1 MDHEN, CDR2 SYDVKM. The CDR3 bases are TGTGCCAGCAGTCCCGAGAGGTACGAGCAGTACTTC. This encodes CASSPERYEQYF.

The chain links TRBV27 to TRBJ1-4, with a possible D match to TRBD1 (5 bases). Germline-derived CDR1 and CDR2 are MNHEY and SMNVEV (reference sequence). V lost 6 bases and J lost 5, with 10 bases in between. The CDR3 runs 13 residues. The CDR3 DNA reads as TGTGCCAGCAGCAGGGTTCGGAATGAAAAACTGTTTTTT. Translated: CASSRVRNEKLFF.